This T cell receptor (beta chain) stems from a study of graft-versus-host responses after intestinal transplantation. On the study more broadly: Recipients had transplants, and these were multivisceral, liver-intestinal, or isolated intestinal.

Profiling relied on immunoSEQ multiplex PCR, and the TCRdb table lists in-frame clones only, not all of them. The sample lists some 9,500 clones; 30% to 35% were seen once. Irradiated, violet-dye-labeled stimulator cells, around 200,000 in number, were plated with around 200,000 CFSE-labeled responder cells. Overall study findings and caveats: Among circulating GvH clones, peak levels were associated with early post-transplant declines in HvG clones. Some GvH clones were seen earlier in gut or blood, suggesting intestinal origin.

CDR3 size: 15 residues. Germline V lookup: CDR1 SGHTA, CDR2 FQGNSA. Trimming shortened V by 1 base and J by 6 bases, and 13 bases separated the two germline ends. The TCR was taken from a human patient who was an organ donor for intestinal transplantation. Sequenced here: alloreactive CD8+ T cells from a mixed lymphocyte reaction culture, sampled before transplantation. Subset in this sample: CFSE-low proliferating T cells sorted from approximately 6-day pre-transplant mixed lymphocyte reaction (GvH or HvG direction). The rearrangement uses TRBV7-2 and TRBJ2-1; D gene unclear. The CDR3 reads CASSLGATSRNEQFF. As DNA, the CDR3 is TGTGCCAGCAGCTTAGGGGCTACGTCGCGCAATGAGCAGTTCTTC.